This T cell receptor (beta chain) originates from a study of patients and donors after allogeneic stem cell transplantation. TCRdb reanalysed the RT-PCR reads using MiXCR and keeps one entry per CDR3 protein. Of roughly 190,000 distinct CDR3 sequences listed, around two fifths are singletons. V dropped 3 bases and J dropped 2; count of bases not matched to a gene: 4. The CDR3 extends over 17 amino acids. Germline V gives CDR1 SEHNR, CDR2 FQNEAQ (reference sequence). Sequenced input: blood, either unsorted or a sorted T cell fraction (not recorded which). This clonotype originated in a human donor who was either an allogeneic HSCT recipient or a stem cell or donor lymphocyte infusion donor (not recorded which). It is not recorded whose cells these are; they may come from a transplant donor. The gene calls are TRBV7-9 and TRBJ1-6, with TRBD1 identical over 10 bases. The CDR3 reads CASSLGTGVPYNSPLHF. The CDR3 DNA reads TGTGCCAGCAGCTTGGGGACAGGGGTACCCTATAATTCACCCCTCCACTTT.